Below, 14 T cell receptor beta chains from the same sample are listed, as sequenced in a study of blood T cell repertoires in COVID-19. Measured with immunoSEQ multiplex PCR; TCRdb has only the in-frame clones, and not every one. The repertoire holds some 250,000 clones, with roughly 89% as singletons. Sequencing was carried out using PBMCs or T cells enriched from blood (not recorded which). All receptors derive from a young woman with acute COVID-19.

V and J are TRBV11-2 and TRBJ1-1; D uncertain. This CDR3 region has 14 residues. Germline V lookup: CDR1 SGHAT, CDR2 FQNNGV. V gave up 3 bases and J gave up 1 base, with 9 bases separating them. The CDR3: CASSLYAGNTEAFF. The CDR3 DNA follows: TGTGCCAGCAGCTTGTACGCGGGGAACACTGAAGCTTTCTTT.

The genes are TRBV4-1 and TRBJ2-1; TRBD1 might be the D (6 bases). Germline V lookup: CDR1 MGHRA, CDR2 YSYEKL. The ends were cut back, 3 bases at V and 6 bases at J, with 27 bases in the middle. The CDR3 covers 19 residues. This chain's CDR3 is CASSHTIVNRDPRLNEQFF. In DNA, the CDR3 is TGCGCCAGCAGCCACACCATTGTAAACAGGGACCCCCGACTCAATGAGCAGTTCTTC.

The chain links TRBV24-1 to TRBJ2-5; D possibly corresponds to TRBD2 (6 bases). The CDR3 covers 15 residues. CDR1 KGHDR and CDR2 SFDVKD come from the germline V gene. The V end lost 3 bases, the J end lost 4 bases, and 14 bases lay between the germline ends. This CDR3 is CATSDPGTPGETQYF. The CDR3 nucleotides are TGTGCCACCAGTGATCCCGGGACTCCCGGAGAGACCCAGTACTTC.

The chain carries TRBV19 and TRBJ2-3; the D is unclear. Germline V lookup: CDR1 LNHDA, CDR2 SQIVND (reference sequence). The CDR3 loop spans 11 amino acids. Between the trimmed V and J ends, which lost 4 bases and 6 bases, there was a span of 5 bases. CDR3 residues: CASSTRDTQYF. CDR3 DNA sequence: TGTGCCAGTAGTACGAGGGATACGCAGTATTTT.

This chain connects TRBV28 to TRBJ2-1; D may be TRBD1 (6 bases). This CDR3 contains 14 residues. Germline V gene sequence: CDR1 MDHEN, CDR2 SYDVKM. V was clipped by 7 bases and J by 5 bases, with 15 bases between them. The CDR3 spells CASTRTVPNNEQFF. In DNA form, the CDR3 reads TGTGCCAGCACTCGGACAGTTCCTAACAATGAGCAGTTCTTC.

The chain has TRBV5-5 and TRBJ2-1; tentatively, D is TRBD1 (6 bases). With 2 bases removed from V and 7 bases from J, the gap between germline ends came to 19 bases. Germline loops: CDR1 SGHKS, CDR2 YYEKEE (reference sequence). The CDR3 spans 16 residues. CDR3 residues: CASSFKERGLWNEQFF. DNA for the CDR3: TGTGCCAGCAGCTTCAAGGAGAGGGGGTTATGGAATGAGCAGTTCTTC.

V and J are TRBV4-2 and TRBJ1-2, with D possibly being TRBD1 (6 bases). V lost 0 bases and J 2 bases, leaving 10 bases between the germline ends. The CDR3 totals 15 residues. CDR1 is LGHNA, CDR2 YNFKEQ, per germline. CDR3 region: CASSQDHRANYGYTF. DNA of the CDR3: TGTGCCAGCAGCCAAGATCACAGGGCGAACTATGGCTACACCTTC.

The chain couples TRBV24-1 to TRBJ2-7, with TRBD1 as a possible D gene (5 bases). The V end was cut by 3 bases, the J end by 7 bases, with 12 bases between. This CDR3 spans 13 amino acids. The germline gives CDR1 KGHDR, CDR2 SFDVKD. The CDR3 protein is CATSDTDSFEQYF. The CDR3 bases are TGTGCCACCAGTGATACCGACAGCTTTGAGCAGTACTTC.

The chain carries TRBV5-5 and TRBJ1-4; a possible D gene is TRBD1 (5 bases). V was cut by 2 bases and J by 4 bases, with 12 bases left in between. The CDR3 extends over 15 amino acids. Germline-derived CDR1 and CDR2 are SGHKS and YYEKEE (reference sequence). CDR3: CASSFGHAGNEKLFF. CDR3 sequence (DNA): TGTGCCAGCAGCTTCGGACACGCCGGTAATGAAAAACTGTTTTTT.

In its sample, this clone was seen once. The chain employs TRBV7-6 and TRBJ2-2; 8 bases fit TRBD1. CDR3 length: 13 residues. V was pared by 8 bases and J by 7 bases, with 6 bases of the junction left unmatched. The germline CDR1 and CDR2 sequences are SGHVS and FNYEAQ. This CDR3 is CASGRGRDGELFF. The CDR3 DNA reads as TGTGCCAGCGGCAGGGGGCGGGACGGGGAGCTGTTTTTT.

V usage is TRBV5-1 and J usage is TRBJ2-1; 7 bases map to TRBD1. The CDR3 runs to 15 residues. Per the germline V gene, CDR1 is SGHRS and CDR2 is YFSETQ. With V trimmed by 4 bases and J by 4 bases, 8 bases remained unmatched. This chain's CDR3 is CASSVTGQKYNEQFF. For the CDR3, the DNA is TGCGCCAGCAGCGTGACGGGACAGAAGTACAATGAGCAGTTCTTC. Full variable domain (remainder filled in from reference TRBV5-1 and TRBJ2-1): KAGVTQTPRYLIKTRGQQVTLSCSPISGHRSVSWYQQTPGQGLQFLFEYFSETQRNKGNFPGRFSGRQFSNSRSEMNVSTLELGDSALYLCASSVTGQKYNEQFFGPGTRLTVL.

This clone was found a few times. This rearrangement joins TRBV19 to TRBJ1-2, with 7 bases lining up with TRBD1. The CDR3 covers 15 residues. V was pared by 3 bases and J by 7 bases, with 11 bases of the junction left unmatched. Germline assignment: CDR1 LNHDA and CDR2 SQIVND (reference sequence). CDR3 sequence (DNA): TGTGCCAGTAGTATCCCGGGAAGGGGGCGCGGTGGCTACACCTTC. This sequence encodes CASSIPGRGRGGYTF. Full variable domain (remainder filled in from reference TRBV19 and TRBJ1-2): DGGITQSPKYLFRKEGQNVTLSCEQNLNHDAMYWYRQDPGQGLRLIYYSQIVNDFQKGDIAEGYSVSREKKESFPLTVTSAQKNPTAFYLCASSIPGRGRGGYTFGSGTRLTVV.

The chain links TRBV27 to TRBJ1-6; D may be TRBD1 (6 bases). The V gene's germline CDR1 is MNHEY and CDR2 SMNVEV (reference sequence). This CDR3 is 15 amino acids long. V dropped 5 bases and J dropped 10 bases, with 18 bases sitting between them. The DNA for the CDR3 is TGTGCCAGCAGTGGGTGGTCAGGGGTTCGGTCACCCCTCCACTTT. Amino acid sequence: CASSGWSGVRSPLHF.

The genes are TRBV7-2 and TRBJ2-5, with 12 positions matching TRBD2. The ends lost 5 bases at V and 2 bases at J; junction bases unmatched: 6. This CDR3 has 16 amino acids. Germline lookup yields CDR1 SGHTA and CDR2 FQGNSA. DNA of the CDR3: TGTGCCAGCAGCGCCGGACTAGCGGGGCCTCAAGAGACCCAGTACTTC. The encoded protein is CASSAGLAGPQETQYF.